This TCR beta chain originates from a study of Tregs in tolerant kidney transplant recipients. As for the study in general: An approximately three-day belatacept mixed lymphocyte reaction, sometimes plus 5-day graft donor restimulation, preceded CD4+CD25+CD127- sorting.

TCRdb keeps only in-frame clones here, not all; method: immunoSEQ multiplex PCR. The data contain around 30,000 clones, approximately 80% of them singletons. Study results and limitations: Activated donor B cell expansion appeared to reveal the most relevant donor-specific TCRbeta repertoire.

Germline V lookup: CDR1 SGHRS, CDR2 YFSETQ. V gave up 1 base and J gave up 9 bases; unmatched junction bases: 9. CDR3 length: 15 amino acids. Of note for this clone: Its antigen is unknown.

Sequencing was performed on Tregs from blood cultured with allogeneic cells. The sequence came from a human donor in good health. The gene calls are TRBV5-1 and TRBJ2-1; 8 nucleotides agree with TRBD2. The CDR3 coding sequence is TGCGCCAGCAGCTTGCCCAGCGGGAGCTTGGGTGAGCAGTTCTTC. This translates into CASSLPSGSLGEQFF.